The subject of this entry is one TCR beta chain. The data were obtained in a study of long-term antiretroviral therapy in people with HIV. V gave up 1 base and J gave up 12 bases, with 10 bases separating them. The CDR3 is 13 residues long. Germline V gene data show CDR1 as SGHTA and CDR2 as FQGTGA. It was version v3.0 of the immunoSEQ assay that was run at survey level. The repertoire was sequenced with immunoSEQ multiplex PCR; TCRdb's copy has only in-frame clones and lacks some. The top ten hold 3% of the sample, which has 5,000 to 7,500 clones, 80% to 90% seen once. The chain combines TRBV7-3 with TRBJ1-6, with TRBD1 as a possible D gene (5 bases). The input for sequencing was unsorted PBMCs, taken 3.7 years after starting antiretroviral therapy. The sequence came from a woman aged 50 to 65 with HIV. The CDR3 protein is CASSLMQGKPLHF. In nucleotides, the CDR3 is TGTGCCAGCAGCTTAATGCAGGGAAAACCCCTCCACTTT.